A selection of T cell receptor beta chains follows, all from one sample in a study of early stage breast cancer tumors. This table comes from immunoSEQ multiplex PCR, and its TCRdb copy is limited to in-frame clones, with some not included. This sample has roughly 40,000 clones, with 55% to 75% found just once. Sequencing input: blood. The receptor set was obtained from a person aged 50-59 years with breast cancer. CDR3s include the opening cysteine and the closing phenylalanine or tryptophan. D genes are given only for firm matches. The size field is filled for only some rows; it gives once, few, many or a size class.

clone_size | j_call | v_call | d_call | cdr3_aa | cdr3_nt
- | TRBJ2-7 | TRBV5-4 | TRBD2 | CASSRVTSGTNEQYF | TGTGCCAGCAGCCGGGTCACTAGCGGGACGAATGAGCAGTACTTC
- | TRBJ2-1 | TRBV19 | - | CASGTRTSYNEQFF | TGTGCCAGTGGGACAAGAACCTCCTACAATGAGCAGTTCTTC
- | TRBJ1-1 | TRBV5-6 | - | CASSLLETGYYTEAFF | TGTGCCAGCAGCTTGTTAGAGACAGGCTATTACACTGAAGCTTTCTTT
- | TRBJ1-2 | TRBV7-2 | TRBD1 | CASSETGGGGYGYTF | TGTGCCAGCAGCGAGACAGGGGGCGGAGGCTATGGCTACACCTTC
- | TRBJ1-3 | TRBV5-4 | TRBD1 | CASSLGQGAGNTIYF | TGTGCCAGCAGCTTAGGGCAGGGGGCTGGAAACACCATATATTTT
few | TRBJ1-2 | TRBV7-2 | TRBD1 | CASSLTPETGGRYGYTF | TGTGCCAGCAGCTTAACGCCTGAGACAGGGGGCAGGTATGGCTACACCTTC
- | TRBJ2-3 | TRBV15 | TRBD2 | CATSPGGATDTQYF | TGTGCCACCAGCCCGGGGGGGGCCACAGATACGCAGTATTTT
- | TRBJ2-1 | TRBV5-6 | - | CASSLGPSSNEQFF | TGTGCCAGCAGCTTGGGGCCTAGCTCGAATGAGCAGTTCTTC
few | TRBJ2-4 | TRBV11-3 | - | CASSLTGADIQYF | TGTGCCAGCAGCTTAACTGGGGCGGACATTCAGTACTTC
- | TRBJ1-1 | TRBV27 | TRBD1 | CASSLFRPDRMNTEAFF | TGTGCCAGCAGTTTATTCAGACCGGACAGGATGAACACTGAAGCTTTCTTT
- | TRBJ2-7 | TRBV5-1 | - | CASSLAPGTYEQYF | TGCGCCAGCAGCTTGGCCCCAGGTACCTACGAGCAGTACTTC